This TCR beta chain was identified during a study of T cells after somatic rescue of genetic block. Assay used: immunoSEQ multiplex PCR; TCRdb lists only in-frame clones, some missing. The table has approximately 65,000 clones, 85% to 95% seen once. The CDR3 sequence is 16 residues long. Germline CDR1 MNHNY, CDR2 SVGAGI (reference sequence). The V gene end was trimmed by 0 bases and the J gene end by 2 bases; junction bases not matched to a gene: 3. Sequences were obtained from peripheral blood mononuclear cells (PBMCs). The chain links TRBV6-6 to TRBJ1-4; 7 positions agree with TRBD1. This receptor was identified in a man aged 40-55 years. CDR3 in amino acids: CASSYSGRGTNEKLFF. CDR3 nucleotides: TGTGCCAGCAGTTACTCAGGCAGGGGGACTAATGAAAAACTGTTTTTT.